This T cell receptor (beta chain) was identified during a study of T cell responses to AZD1222 COVID-19 vaccine. Whole-study context: Both about-4-week and about-12-week second-dose recipients were combined. Study observations and caveats: The donor group comprised mostly white British people and more females; the analysis possibly underestimated clonal diversity. Of the AZD1222 recipients, only 5 to 7 were seropositive at baseline. Repertoire collection took place solely once the T cell response had peaked.

Using immunoSEQ multiplex PCR, the repertoire was profiled, and TCRdb retains in-frame clones only, with some absent. The table lists roughly 120,000 clones, roughly 87% of them singletons. The CDR3 has 14 amino acids. Germline-derived CDR1 and CDR2 are MDHEN and SYDVKM. V was shortened by 10 bases and J by 8 bases, with 23 bases between the two germline ends. This clone was found a few times. What it binds is not known. V usage is TRBV28 and J usage is TRBJ1-2, with TRBD1 as a possible D gene (6 bases). This TCR was sampled from an adult in good health. The material was peripheral blood, obtained on day 0 of AZD1222 vaccination. The CDR3 DNA is TGTGCCACCTACCCCCCCCGAGGGGGTTTCGGCTACACCTTC. Protein sequence: CATYPPRGGFGYTF.